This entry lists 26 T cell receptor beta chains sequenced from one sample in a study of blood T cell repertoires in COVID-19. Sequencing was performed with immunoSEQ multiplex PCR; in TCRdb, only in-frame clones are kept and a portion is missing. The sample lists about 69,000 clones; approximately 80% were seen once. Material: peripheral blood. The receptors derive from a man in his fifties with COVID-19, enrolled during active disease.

The CDR3 bases are TGTGCCAGCAGCCCTTACGGGGGTGATGAAAAACTGTTTTTT. Translating it yields CASSPYGGDEKLFF. The chain links TRBV14 to TRBJ1-4; TRBD1 is a possible D gene (5 bases). Germline V gene sequence: CDR1 SGHDN, CDR2 FVKESK. This CDR3 is 14 amino acids long. Between the trimmed V and J ends, which lost 4 bases and 6 bases, there was a span of 12 bases.

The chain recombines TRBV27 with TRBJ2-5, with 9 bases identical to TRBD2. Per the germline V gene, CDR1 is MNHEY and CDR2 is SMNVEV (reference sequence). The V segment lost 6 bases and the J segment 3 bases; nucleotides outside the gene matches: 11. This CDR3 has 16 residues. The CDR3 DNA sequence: TGTGCCAGCAGGTTAAACAGCGGGGGGTTGAAAGAGACCCAGTACTTC. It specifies CASRLNSGGLKETQYF.

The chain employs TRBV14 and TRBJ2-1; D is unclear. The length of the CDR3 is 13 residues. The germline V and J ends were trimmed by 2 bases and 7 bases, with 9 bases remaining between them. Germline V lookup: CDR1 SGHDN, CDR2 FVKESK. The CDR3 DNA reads TGTGCCAGCAGCCAATTCATACAGAATGAGCAGTTCTTC. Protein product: CASSQFIQNEQFF.

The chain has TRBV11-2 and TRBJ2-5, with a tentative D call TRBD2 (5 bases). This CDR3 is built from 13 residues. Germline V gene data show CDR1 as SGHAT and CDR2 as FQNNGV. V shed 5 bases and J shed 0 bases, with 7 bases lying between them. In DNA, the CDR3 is TGTGCCAGCAGCCCGGACTACCAAGAGACCCAGTACTTC. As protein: CASSPDYQETQYF.

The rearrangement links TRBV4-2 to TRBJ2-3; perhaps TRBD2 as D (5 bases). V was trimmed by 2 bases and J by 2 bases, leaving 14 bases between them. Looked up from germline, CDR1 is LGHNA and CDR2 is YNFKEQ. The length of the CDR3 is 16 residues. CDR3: CASSQSPGINTDTQYF. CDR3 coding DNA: TGTGCCAGCAGCCAAAGTCCGGGAATAAACACAGATACGCAGTATTTT.

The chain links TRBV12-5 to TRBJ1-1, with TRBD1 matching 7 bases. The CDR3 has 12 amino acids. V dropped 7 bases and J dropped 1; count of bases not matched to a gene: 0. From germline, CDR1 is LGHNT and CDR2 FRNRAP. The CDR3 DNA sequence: TGTGCTAGTGAGGGGGCGAACACTGAAGCTTTCTTT. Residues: CASEGANTEAFF.

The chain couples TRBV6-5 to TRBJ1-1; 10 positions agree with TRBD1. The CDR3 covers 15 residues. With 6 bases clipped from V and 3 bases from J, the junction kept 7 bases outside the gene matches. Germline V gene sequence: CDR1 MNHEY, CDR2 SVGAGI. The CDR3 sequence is CASRSGTGAYTEAFF. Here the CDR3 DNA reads TGTGCCAGCAGATCCGGGACAGGGGCTTACACTGAAGCTTTCTTT.

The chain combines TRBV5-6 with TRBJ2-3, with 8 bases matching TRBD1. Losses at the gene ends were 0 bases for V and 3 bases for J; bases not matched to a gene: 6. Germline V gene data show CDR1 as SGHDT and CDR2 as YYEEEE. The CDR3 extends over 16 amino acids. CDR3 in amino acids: CASSLGAGGLTDTQYF. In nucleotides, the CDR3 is TGTGCCAGCAGCTTGGGGGCAGGGGGCCTGACAGATACGCAGTATTTT.

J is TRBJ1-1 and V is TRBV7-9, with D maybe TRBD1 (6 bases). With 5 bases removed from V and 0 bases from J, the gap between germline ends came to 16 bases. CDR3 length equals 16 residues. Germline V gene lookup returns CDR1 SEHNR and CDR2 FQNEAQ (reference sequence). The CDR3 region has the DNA TGTGCCAGCAGCCTAACTTCGACAGGATTGAACACTGAAGCTTTCTTT. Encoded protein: CASSLTSTGLNTEAFF.

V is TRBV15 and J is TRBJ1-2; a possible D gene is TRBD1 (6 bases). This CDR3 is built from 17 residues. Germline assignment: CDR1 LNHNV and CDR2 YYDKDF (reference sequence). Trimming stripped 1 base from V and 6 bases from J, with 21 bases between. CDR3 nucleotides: TGTGCCACCAGCAGAGGAAATCTGGAACAGGGTAATAATGGCTACACCTTC. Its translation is CATSRGNLEQGNNGYTF.

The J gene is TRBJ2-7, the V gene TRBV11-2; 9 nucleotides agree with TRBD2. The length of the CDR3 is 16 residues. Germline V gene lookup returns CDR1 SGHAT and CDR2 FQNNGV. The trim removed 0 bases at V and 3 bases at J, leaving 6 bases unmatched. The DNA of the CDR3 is TGTGCCAGCAGCTTAGAGTTTAGCGGGAGTTTCTACGAGCAGTACTTC. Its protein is CASSLEFSGSFYEQYF.

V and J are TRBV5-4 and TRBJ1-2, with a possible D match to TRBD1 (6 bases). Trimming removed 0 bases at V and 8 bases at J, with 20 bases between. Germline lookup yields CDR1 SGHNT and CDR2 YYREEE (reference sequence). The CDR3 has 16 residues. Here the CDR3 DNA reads TGTGCCAGCAGCTTGGAATCGGGGGGCCAAGGTCACGGCTACACCTTC. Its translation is CASSLESGGQGHGYTF.

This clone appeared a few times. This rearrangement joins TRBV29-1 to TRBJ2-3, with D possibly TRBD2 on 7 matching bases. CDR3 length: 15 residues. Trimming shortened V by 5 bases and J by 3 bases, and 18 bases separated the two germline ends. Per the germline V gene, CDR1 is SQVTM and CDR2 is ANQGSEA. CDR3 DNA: TGCAGCGTTCCACTTCCCGGGGGGCGGACAGATACGCAGTATTTT. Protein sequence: CSVPLPGGRTDTQYF.

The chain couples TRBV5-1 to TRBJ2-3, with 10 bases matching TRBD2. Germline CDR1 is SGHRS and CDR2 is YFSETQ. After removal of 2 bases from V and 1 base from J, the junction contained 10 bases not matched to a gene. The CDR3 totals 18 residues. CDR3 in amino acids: CASSFTLAGVGGTDTQYF. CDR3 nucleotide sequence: TGCGCCAGCAGCTTTACCCTAGCGGGGGTTGGGGGCACAGATACGCAGTATTTT.

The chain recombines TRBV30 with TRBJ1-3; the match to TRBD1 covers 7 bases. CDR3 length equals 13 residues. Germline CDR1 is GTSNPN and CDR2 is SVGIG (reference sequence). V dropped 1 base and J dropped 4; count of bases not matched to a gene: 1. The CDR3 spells CAWSEGGGNTIYF. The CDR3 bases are TGTGCCTGGAGTGAAGGGGGCGGAAACACCATATATTTT.

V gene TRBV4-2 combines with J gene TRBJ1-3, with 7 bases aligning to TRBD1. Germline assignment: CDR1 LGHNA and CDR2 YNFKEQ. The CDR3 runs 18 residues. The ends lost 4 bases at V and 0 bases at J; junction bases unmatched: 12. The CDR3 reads CASSRNADRWFSGNTIYF. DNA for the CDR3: TGTGCCAGCAGCCGAAACGCGGACAGGTGGTTCTCTGGAAACACCATATATTTT.

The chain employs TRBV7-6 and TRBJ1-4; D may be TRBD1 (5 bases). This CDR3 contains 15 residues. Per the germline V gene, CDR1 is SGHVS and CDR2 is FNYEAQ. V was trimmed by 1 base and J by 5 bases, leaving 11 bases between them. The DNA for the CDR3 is TGTGCCAGCAGCTTAGGACAGACAATCAATGAAAAACTGTTTTTT. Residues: CASSLGQTINEKLFF. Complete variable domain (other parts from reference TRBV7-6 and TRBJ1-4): GAGVSQSPRYKVTKRGQDVALRCDPISGHVSLYWYRQALGQGPEFLTYFNYEAQQDKSGLPNDRFSAERPEGSISTLTIQRTEQRDSAMYRCASSLGQTINEKLFFGSGTQLSVL.

Written as DNA, the CDR3 is TGTGCCAGCAGCTCCAATGTGGGGGGACGGCAAGAGACCCAGTACTTC. Residues: CASSSNVGGRQETQYF. The chain carries TRBV11-2 and TRBJ2-5; D perhaps matches TRBD2 (6 bases). The CDR3 spans 16 residues. V dropped 4 bases and J dropped 2 bases, with 17 bases sitting between them. CDR1 is SGHAT and CDR2 is FQNNGV in the germline V gene. Based on the CDR3 plus reference TRBV11-2 and TRBJ2-5, the full variable domain is EAGVAQSPRYKIIEKRQSVAFWCNPISGHATLYWYQQILGQGPKLLIQFQNNGVVDDSQLPKDRFSAERLKGVDSTLKIQPAKLEDSAVYLCASSSNVGGRQETQYFGPGTRLLVL.

CDR3 sequence (DNA): TGTGCCAGCAGCGTAAACAGGGGGCAAAATGGTGGCTACACCTTC. Amino acid sequence: CASSVNRGQNGGYTF. V gene TRBV7-9 combines with J gene TRBJ1-2, with 9 bases lining up with TRBD1. Trimming cost V 5 bases and J 7 bases; bases outside gene matches: 11. CDR3 length: 15 amino acids. Looked up from germline, CDR1 is SEHNR and CDR2 is FQNEAQ (reference sequence).

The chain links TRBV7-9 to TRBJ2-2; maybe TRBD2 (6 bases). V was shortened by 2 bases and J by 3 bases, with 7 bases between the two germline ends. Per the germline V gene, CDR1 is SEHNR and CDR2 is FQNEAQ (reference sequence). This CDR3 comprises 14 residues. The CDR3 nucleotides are TGTGCCAGCAGCTTAACGGGGGACACCGGGGAGCTGTTTTTT. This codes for CASSLTGDTGELFF.

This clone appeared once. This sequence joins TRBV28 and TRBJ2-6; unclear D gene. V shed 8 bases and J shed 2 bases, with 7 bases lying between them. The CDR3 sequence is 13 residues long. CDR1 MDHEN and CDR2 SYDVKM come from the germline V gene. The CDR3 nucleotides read TGTGCCAGCGCGACTCCTGGGGCCAACGTCCTGACTTTC. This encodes CASATPGANVLTF.

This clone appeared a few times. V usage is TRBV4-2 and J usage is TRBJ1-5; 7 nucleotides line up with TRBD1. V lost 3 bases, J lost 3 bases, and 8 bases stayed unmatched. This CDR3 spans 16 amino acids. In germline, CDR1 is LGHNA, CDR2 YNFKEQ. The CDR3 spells CASSQETGVDNQPQHF. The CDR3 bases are TGTGCCAGCAGCCAGGAAACAGGGGTGGACAATCAGCCCCAGCATTTT.

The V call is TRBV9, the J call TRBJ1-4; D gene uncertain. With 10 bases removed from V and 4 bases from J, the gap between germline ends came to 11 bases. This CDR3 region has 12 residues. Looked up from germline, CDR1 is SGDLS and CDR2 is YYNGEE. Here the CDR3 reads CAAGGDNEKLFF. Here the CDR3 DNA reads TGTGCCGCCGGTGGAGATAATGAAAAACTGTTTTTT.

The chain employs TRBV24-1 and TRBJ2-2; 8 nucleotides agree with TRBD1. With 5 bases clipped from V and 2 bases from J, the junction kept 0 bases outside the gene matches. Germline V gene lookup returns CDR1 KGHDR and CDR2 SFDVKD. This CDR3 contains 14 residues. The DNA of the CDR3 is TGTGCCACCAGTGCAGGGGGCAACACCGGGGAGCTGTTTTTT. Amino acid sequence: CATSAGGNTGELFF.

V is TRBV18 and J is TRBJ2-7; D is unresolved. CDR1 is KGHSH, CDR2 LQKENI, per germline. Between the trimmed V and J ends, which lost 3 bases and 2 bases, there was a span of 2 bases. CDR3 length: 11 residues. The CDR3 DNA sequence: TGTGCCAGCTCACCCGCCTACGAGCAGTACTTC. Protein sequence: CASSPAYEQYF. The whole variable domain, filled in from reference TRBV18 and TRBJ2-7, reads NAGVMQNPRHLVRRRGQEARLRCSPMKGHSHVYWYRQLPEEGLKFMVYLQKENIIDESGMPKERFSAEFPKEGPSILRIQQVVRGDSAAYFCASSPAYEQYFGPGTRLTVT.

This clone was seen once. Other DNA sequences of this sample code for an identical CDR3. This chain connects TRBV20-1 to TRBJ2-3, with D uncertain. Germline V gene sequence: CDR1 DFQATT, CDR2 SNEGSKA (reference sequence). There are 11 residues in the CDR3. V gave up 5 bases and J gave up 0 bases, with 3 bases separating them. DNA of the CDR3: TGCAGTGCTCCGAGCACAGATACGCAGTATTTT. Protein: CSAPSTDTQYF.